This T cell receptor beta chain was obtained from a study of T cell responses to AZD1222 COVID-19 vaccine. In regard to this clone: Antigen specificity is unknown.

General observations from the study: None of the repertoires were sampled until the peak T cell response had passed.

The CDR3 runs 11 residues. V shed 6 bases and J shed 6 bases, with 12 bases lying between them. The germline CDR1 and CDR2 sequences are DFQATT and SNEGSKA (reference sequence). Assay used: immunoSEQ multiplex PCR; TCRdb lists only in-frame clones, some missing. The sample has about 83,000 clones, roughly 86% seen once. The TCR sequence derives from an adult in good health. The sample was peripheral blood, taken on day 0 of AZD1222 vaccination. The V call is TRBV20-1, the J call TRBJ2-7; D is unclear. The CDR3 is CSAPISGEQYF. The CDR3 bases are TGCAGTGCGCCCATCTCGGGCGAGCAGTACTTC.